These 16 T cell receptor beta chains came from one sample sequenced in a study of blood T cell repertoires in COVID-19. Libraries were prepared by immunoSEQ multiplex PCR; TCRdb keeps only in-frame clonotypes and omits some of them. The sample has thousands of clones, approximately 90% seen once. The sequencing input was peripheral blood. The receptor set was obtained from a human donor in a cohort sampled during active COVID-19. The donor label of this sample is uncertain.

The CDR3 protein is CASSEISDSSNQPQHF. CDR3 DNA: TGTGCCAGCAGTGAAATCTCGGACAGTAGCAATCAGCCCCAGCATTTT. The genes are TRBV6-1 and TRBJ1-5, with D tentatively TRBD1 (6 bases). V was clipped by 2 bases and J by 0 bases, with 11 bases between them. Germline CDR1 MNHNS, CDR2 SASEGT. This CDR3 has 16 amino acids.

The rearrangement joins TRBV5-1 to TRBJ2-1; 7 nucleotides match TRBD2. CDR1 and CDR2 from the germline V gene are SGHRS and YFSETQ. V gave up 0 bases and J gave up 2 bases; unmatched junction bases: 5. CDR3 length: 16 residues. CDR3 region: CASSLVGGFAYNEQFF. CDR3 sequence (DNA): TGCGCCAGCAGCTTGGTGGGGGGGTTCGCCTACAATGAGCAGTTCTTC.

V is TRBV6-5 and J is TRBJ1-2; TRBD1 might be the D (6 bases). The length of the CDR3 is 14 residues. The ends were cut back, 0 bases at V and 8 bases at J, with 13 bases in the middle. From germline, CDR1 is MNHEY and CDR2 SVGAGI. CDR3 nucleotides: TGTGCCAGCAGTTACTCGCGGGGGGCGGGAGGCTACACCTTC. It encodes CASSYSRGAGGYTF.

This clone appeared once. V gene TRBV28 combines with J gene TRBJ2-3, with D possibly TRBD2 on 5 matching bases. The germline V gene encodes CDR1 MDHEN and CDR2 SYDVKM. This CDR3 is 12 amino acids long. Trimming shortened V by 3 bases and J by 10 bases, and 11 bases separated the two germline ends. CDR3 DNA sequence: TGTGCCAGCAGTTTGGTCGGGAAGGCGCAGTATTTT. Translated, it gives CASSLVGKAQYF.

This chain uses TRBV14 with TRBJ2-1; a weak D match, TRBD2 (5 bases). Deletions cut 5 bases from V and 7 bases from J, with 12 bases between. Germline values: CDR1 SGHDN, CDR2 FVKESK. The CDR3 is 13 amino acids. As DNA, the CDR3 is TGTGCCAGCAGCTTCCGGGAAGGGAATGAGCAGTTCTTC. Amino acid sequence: CASSFREGNEQFF.

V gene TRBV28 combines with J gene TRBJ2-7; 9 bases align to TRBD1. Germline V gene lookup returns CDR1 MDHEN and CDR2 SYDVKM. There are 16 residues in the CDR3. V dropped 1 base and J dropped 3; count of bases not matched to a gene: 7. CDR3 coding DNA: TGTGCCAGCAGTTTATTCCGGGACAGGGCAAGCTACGAGCAGTACTTC. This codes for CASSLFRDRASYEQYF.

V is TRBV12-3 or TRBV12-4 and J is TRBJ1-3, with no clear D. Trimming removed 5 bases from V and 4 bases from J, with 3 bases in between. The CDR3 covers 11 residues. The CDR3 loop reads CASSQGNTIYF. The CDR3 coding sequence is TGTGCCAGCAGTCAAGGAAACACCATATATTTT.

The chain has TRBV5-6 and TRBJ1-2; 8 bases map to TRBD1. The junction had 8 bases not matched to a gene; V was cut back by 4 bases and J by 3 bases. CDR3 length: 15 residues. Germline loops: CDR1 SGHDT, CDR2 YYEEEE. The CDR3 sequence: CASSPDRGRDYGYTF. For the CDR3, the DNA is TGTGCCAGCAGCCCTGACAGGGGTCGAGACTATGGCTACACCTTC.

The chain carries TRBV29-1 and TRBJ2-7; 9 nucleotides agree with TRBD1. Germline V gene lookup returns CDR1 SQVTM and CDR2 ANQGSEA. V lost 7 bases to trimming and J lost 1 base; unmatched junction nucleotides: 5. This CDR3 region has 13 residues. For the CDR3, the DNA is TGCAGCGCTACCGGGACAGGGTCCTACGAGCAGTACTTC. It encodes CSATGTGSYEQYF.

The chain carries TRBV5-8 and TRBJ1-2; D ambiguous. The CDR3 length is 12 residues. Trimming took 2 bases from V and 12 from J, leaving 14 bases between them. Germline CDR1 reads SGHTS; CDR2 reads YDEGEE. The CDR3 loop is CASSLISLVDTF. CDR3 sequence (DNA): TGTGCCAGCAGCTTAATCAGTCTAGTCGACACCTTC.

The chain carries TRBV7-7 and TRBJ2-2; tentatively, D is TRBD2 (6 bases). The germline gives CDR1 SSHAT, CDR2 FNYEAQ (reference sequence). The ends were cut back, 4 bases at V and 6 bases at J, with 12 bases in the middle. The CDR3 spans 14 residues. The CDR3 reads CASSSPREPGELFF. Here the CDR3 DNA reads TGTGCCAGCAGCTCGCCCCGGGAGCCCGGGGAGCTGTTTTTT.

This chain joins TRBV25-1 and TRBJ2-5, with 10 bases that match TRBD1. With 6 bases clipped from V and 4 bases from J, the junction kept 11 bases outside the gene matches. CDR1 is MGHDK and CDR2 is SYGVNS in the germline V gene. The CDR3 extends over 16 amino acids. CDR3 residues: CASSNGGQGYSETQYF. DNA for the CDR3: TGTGCCAGCAGCAACGGGGGACAGGGGTACTCAGAGACCCAGTACTTC.

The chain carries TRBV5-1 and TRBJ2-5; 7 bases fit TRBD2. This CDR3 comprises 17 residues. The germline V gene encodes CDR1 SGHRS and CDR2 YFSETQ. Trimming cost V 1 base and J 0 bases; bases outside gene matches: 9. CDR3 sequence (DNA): TGCGCCAGCAGCTTGTTCCGGGGCGGGAGAAACCAAGAGACCCAGTACTTC. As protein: CASSLFRGGRNQETQYF.

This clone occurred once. CDR3 loop: CASTWDRPARETQYF. For the CDR3, the DNA is TGCGCCAGCACTTGGGACAGGCCAGCAAGGGAGACCCAGTACTTC. The rearrangement joins TRBV5-1 to TRBJ2-5; TRBD1 agrees at 8 bases. There are 15 residues in the CDR3. The V segment lost 6 bases and the J segment 5 bases; nucleotides outside the gene matches: 12. Germline CDR1 and CDR2: SGHRS and YFSETQ. Drawing the rest from reference TRBV5-1 and TRBJ2-5, the complete variable domain is KAGVTQTPRYLIKTRGQQVTLSCSPISGHRSVSWYQQTPGQGLQFLFEYFSETQRNKGNFPGRFSGRQFSNSRSEMNVSTLELGDSALYLCASTWDRPARETQYFGPGTRLLVL.

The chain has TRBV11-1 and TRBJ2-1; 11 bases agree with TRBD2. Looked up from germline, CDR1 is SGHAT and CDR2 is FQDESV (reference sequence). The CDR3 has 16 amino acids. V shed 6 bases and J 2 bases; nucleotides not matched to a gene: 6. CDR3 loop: CASRAGTSGPYNEQFF. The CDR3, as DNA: TGTGCCAGCAGGGCCGGGACTAGCGGACCCTACAATGAGCAGTTCTTC.

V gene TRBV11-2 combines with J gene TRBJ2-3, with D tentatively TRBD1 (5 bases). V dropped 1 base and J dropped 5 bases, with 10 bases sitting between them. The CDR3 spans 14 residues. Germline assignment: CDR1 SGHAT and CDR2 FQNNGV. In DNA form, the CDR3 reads TGTGCCAGCAGCTTAGCAGGACACGGAGATACGCAGTATTTT. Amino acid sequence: CASSLAGHGDTQYF.